This entry features one T cell receptor (beta chain) sequence. Its antigen is as yet unknown. The data stem from a study of post-analysis software for immune sequencing data. Study outcomes and limitations: Five or six TRBV segments were significantly more frequent in patients than in controls. TRBV5-6, TRBV5-1 and TRBV20-1 were among these segments. Samples from a shared batch, those prepared together, strongly co-clustered by F measure.

From germline, CDR1 is SGHTA and CDR2 FQGTGA. V trimming: 5 bases; J trimming: 8 bases; junction bases outside the gene matches: 9. The CDR3 length is 14 residues. Tagging with unique molecular identifiers was a feature of the TCR beta cDNA libraries. Each sample of about 1 to 10 million input T cells yielded around 500,000 cDNA molecules, so each molecule approximated one T cell. TCRdb processed the PCR reads anew with MiXCR; each CDR3 protein has one entry. This sample has approximately 250,000 distinct CDR3 sequences, with 36% found just once. The TCR sequence derives from a girl between 5 and 17 years old with multiple sclerosis. This sequence joins TRBV7-3 and TRBJ2-1; 7 bases map to TRBD1. Sequences were obtained from blood. The chain's CDR3 is CASSQTGFGDEQFF. Here the CDR3 DNA reads TGTGCCAGCAGCCAGACAGGGTTTGGGGATGAGCAGTTCTTC.